Listed below are T cell receptor beta chains from one sample, sequenced in a study of beta chain features in type 1 diabetes. Data came from immunoSEQ multiplex PCR; TCRdb stores just in-frame clones and leaves some out. The sample includes about 140,000 clones, about 10% of them seen just once. Sample: naive CD4+ T cells from blood. Receptor source: a man between 18 and 35 years old in good health. The CDR3 runs from the conserved cysteine through the conserved F or W. Each record gives: J gene, D gene, clone size, V gene, CDR3 DNA, CDR3 protein. D genes are given only for firm matches. Part of the rows lack a size; the others show once, few, many or a class for expanded clones.

j_gene: TRBJ2-1
d_gene: TRBD1
abundance: few
v_gene: TRBV7-6
CDR3nt: TGTGCCAGCAGCGTAAGAGCCGGGACAGGGACGAGCTCCTACAATGAGCAGTTCTTC
CDR3aa: CASSVRAGTGTSSYNEQFF

j_gene: TRBJ2-5
d_gene: NA
abundance: few
v_gene: TRBV4-2
CDR3nt: TGTGCCAGCAGCCGGCTAGGGGCACAAGAGACCCAGTACTTC
CDR3aa: CASSRLGAQETQYF

j_gene: TRBJ2-7
d_gene: NA
abundance: NA
v_gene: TRBV6-5
CDR3nt: TGTGCCAGCAGTTCGAGACAGGCCCAGTACTTC
CDR3aa: CASSSRQAQYF

j_gene: TRBJ2-1
d_gene: TRBD2
abundance: NA
v_gene: TRBV7-2
CDR3nt: TGTGCCAGCAGCTTAGGTAGCGGGTACAATGAGCAGTTCTTC
CDR3aa: CASSLGSGYNEQFF

j_gene: TRBJ2-7
d_gene: TRBD1
abundance: NA
v_gene: TRBV2
CDR3nt: TGTGCCAGCTCCGGGACAGGCGACTACGAGCAGTACTTC
CDR3aa: CASSGTGDYEQYF

j_gene: TRBJ2-7
d_gene: NA
abundance: many
v_gene: TRBV29-1
CDR3nt: TGCAGCGTTGAAGAGGGCGCCTACGAGCAGTACTTC
CDR3aa: CSVEEGAYEQYF

j_gene: TRBJ1-4
d_gene: TRBD1
abundance: few
v_gene: TRBV5-4
CDR3nt: TGTGCCAGCAGCGAAAGGACAGGGAGACTGTTTTTT
CDR3aa: CASSERTGRLFF

j_gene: TRBJ1-6
d_gene: TRBD1
abundance: NA
v_gene: TRBV18
CDR3nt: TGTGCCAGCTCACCAACACAGGGGAGGCCCCTCCACTTT
CDR3aa: CASSPTQGRPLHF

j_gene: TRBJ2-7
d_gene: TRBD2
abundance: few
v_gene: TRBV6-5
CDR3nt: TGTGCCAGCAGTTACGTACTAGGACTAGCGGGGGCTGAGCAGTACTTC
CDR3aa: CASSYVLGLAGAEQYF

j_gene: TRBJ2-5
d_gene: TRBD2
abundance: NA
v_gene: TRBV6-1
CDR3nt: TGTGCCAGCAGTCAAGGACTAGCGGGGGGTCAAGAGACCCAGTACTTC
CDR3aa: CASSQGLAGGQETQYF

j_gene: TRBJ1-4
d_gene: NA
abundance: NA
v_gene: TRBV29-1
CDR3nt: TGCAGCGTCCTAGGGGGATTTACTAATGAAAAACTGTTTTTT
CDR3aa: CSVLGGFTNEKLFF

j_gene: TRBJ1-3
d_gene: NA
abundance: few
v_gene: TRBV7-3
CDR3nt: TGTGCCAGCAGCTCCCAGGGTCCTGGAAACACCATATATTTT
CDR3aa: CASSSQGPGNTIYF

j_gene: TRBJ1-1
d_gene: TRBD1
abundance: NA
v_gene: TRBV6-1
CDR3nt: TGTGCCAGCAGTAAAAGCCAGGGGGTTACTGAAGCTTTCTTT
CDR3aa: CASSKSQGVTEAFF

j_gene: TRBJ1-2
d_gene: TRBD1
abundance: NA
v_gene: TRBV25-1
CDR3nt: TGTGCCAGCCGCGGGACAGGGGACCTCTATGGCTACACCTTC
CDR3aa: CASRGTGDLYGYTF

j_gene: TRBJ1-5
d_gene: TRBD1
abundance: NA
v_gene: TRBV28
CDR3nt: TGTGCCAGCACCCCGAACCCCGGGACAGGGTCGCCGATCGGGCCCCAGCATTTT
CDR3aa: CASTPNPGTGSPIGPQHF

j_gene: TRBJ1-1
d_gene: NA
abundance: few
v_gene: TRBV19
CDR3nt: TGTGCCAGTAAGAACAGGGAAGAACAAGCTTTCTTT
CDR3aa: CASKNREEQAFF

j_gene: TRBJ2-1
d_gene: NA
abundance: NA
v_gene: TRBV10-1
CDR3nt: TGCGCCAGCAGTGTCAGAACGGGATGGTTCTTC
CDR3aa: CASSVRTGWFF

j_gene: TRBJ2-7
d_gene: NA
abundance: NA
v_gene: TRBV5-1
CDR3nt: TGCGCCGGCAGACACAGCAATGAAGCTTACGAGCAGTACTTC
CDR3aa: CAGRHSNEAYEQYF

j_gene: TRBJ2-2
d_gene: TRBD2
abundance: few
v_gene: TRBV15
CDR3nt: TGTGCCACCAGCAGGATGACTAGCGGGGGGCTCACCGGGGAGCTGTTTTTT
CDR3aa: CATSRMTSGGLTGELFF

j_gene: TRBJ2-3
d_gene: NA
abundance: NA
v_gene: TRBV10-3
CDR3nt: TGTGCCATCAGTAGACAGACGGACACAGATACGCAGTATTTT
CDR3aa: CAISRQTDTDTQYF

j_gene: TRBJ1-5
d_gene: NA
abundance: NA
v_gene: TRBV18
CDR3nt: TGTGCCAGCTCACCACTGGGGCCAAAAACCAATCAGCCCCAGCATTTT
CDR3aa: CASSPLGPKTNQPQHF

j_gene: TRBJ1-6
d_gene: NA
abundance: few
v_gene: TRBV10-2
CDR3nt: TGCGCCAGCAGTACGGATTCACCCCTCCACTTT
CDR3aa: CASSTDSPLHF

j_gene: TRBJ2-7
d_gene: NA
abundance: NA
v_gene: TRBV7-9
CDR3nt: TGTGCCAGCAGCCCTAGGACAGAAGTGTCTAACGAGCAGTACTTC
CDR3aa: CASSPRTEVSNEQYF

j_gene: TRBJ2-7
d_gene: TRBD2
abundance: once
v_gene: TRBV19
CDR3nt: TGTGCCAGTAGTATAGGGGCGGGGGGTTTACGGCAGTACTTC
CDR3aa: CASSIGAGGLRQYF

j_gene: TRBJ1-2
d_gene: NA
abundance: few
v_gene: TRBV10-3
CDR3nt: TGTGCCATCAGTGAGGGACAGCCACTCTATGGCTACACCTTC
CDR3aa: CAISEGQPLYGYTF

j_gene: TRBJ2-5
d_gene: TRBD1
abundance: many
v_gene: TRBV7-2
CDR3nt: TGTGCCAGCAGCTCACAGGGGGGCCAAGAGACCCAGTACTTC
CDR3aa: CASSSQGGQETQYF

j_gene: TRBJ2-4
d_gene: TRBD1
abundance: NA
v_gene: TRBV2
CDR3nt: TGTGCCAGCAGTGTAGTCGGGACAGGGAGAAATGAGACCAAAAACATTCAGTACTTC
CDR3aa: CASSVVGTGRNETKNIQYF

j_gene: TRBJ1-2
d_gene: NA
abundance: few
v_gene: TRBV5-6
CDR3nt: TGTGCCAGCAGCTTGAGGACAGACTATGGCTACACCTTC
CDR3aa: CASSLRTDYGYTF

j_gene: TRBJ2-3
d_gene: NA
abundance: NA
v_gene: TRBV6-6
CDR3nt: TGTGCCAGCAGTTTCCCTGGCACAGATACGCAGTATTTT
CDR3aa: CASSFPGTDTQYF

j_gene: TRBJ2-5
d_gene: NA
abundance: many
v_gene: TRBV7-2
CDR3nt: TGTGCCAGCAGCTTAGGGGACTGGACTGGTGGGACCCAGTACTTC
CDR3aa: CASSLGDWTGGTQYF

j_gene: TRBJ2-1
d_gene: NA
abundance: NA
v_gene: TRBV10-2
CDR3nt: TGCGCCAGTTCGGAGGGCACCTACAATGAGCAGTTCTTC
CDR3aa: CASSEGTYNEQFF

j_gene: TRBJ2-1
d_gene: TRBD2
abundance: NA
v_gene: TRBV7-9
CDR3nt: TGTGCCAGCAGCTCCACTAGCGGGGGGTTCGATGAGCAGTTCTTC
CDR3aa: CASSSTSGGFDEQFF

j_gene: TRBJ2-3
d_gene: TRBD2
abundance: few
v_gene: TRBV6-1
CDR3nt: TGTGCCAGTCTAGCGGGGGGCACAGATACGCAGTATTTT
CDR3aa: CASLAGGTDTQYF

j_gene: TRBJ2-5
d_gene: TRBD2
abundance: NA
v_gene: TRBV18
CDR3nt: TGTGCCAGCTCACCAGGGCTAGCGGGGAGAGAGACCCAGTACTTC
CDR3aa: CASSPGLAGRETQYF

j_gene: TRBJ2-7
d_gene: TRBD1
abundance: NA
v_gene: TRBV19
CDR3nt: TGTGCCAGTAGTGCCAGTCCCGGGACAGCCGTCTACGAGCAGTACTTC
CDR3aa: CASSASPGTAVYEQYF

j_gene: TRBJ2-1
d_gene: NA
abundance: NA
v_gene: TRBV4-3
CDR3nt: TGCGCCAGCAGCCGCGTGGTAGAGTATTGGGGCGGGAAGAATGAGCAGTTCTTC
CDR3aa: CASSRVVEYWGGKNEQFF

j_gene: TRBJ2-1
d_gene: TRBD2
abundance: NA
v_gene: TRBV7-7
CDR3nt: TGTGCCAGCAGCTTAGTCGCTAGCGGGGGGCCTATCTACAATGAGCAGTTCTTC
CDR3aa: CASSLVASGGPIYNEQFF

j_gene: TRBJ2-2
d_gene: NA
abundance: NA
v_gene: TRBV7-9
CDR3nt: TGTGCCAGCAGCTTAATGGTTCGGGGGGAGCTGTTTTTT
CDR3aa: CASSLMVRGELFF

j_gene: TRBJ1-5
d_gene: TRBD1
abundance: many
v_gene: TRBV30
CDR3nt: TGTGCCTGGAGTGGAGACAGGGGCGATCAGCCCCAGCATTTT
CDR3aa: CAWSGDRGDQPQHF

j_gene: TRBJ1-2
d_gene: TRBD1
abundance: few
v_gene: TRBV14
CDR3nt: TGTGCCAGCAGCCGACAGGGAGGCGGAGGCCATGGCTACACCTTC
CDR3aa: CASSRQGGGGHGYTF

j_gene: TRBJ2-7
d_gene: TRBD2
abundance: NA
v_gene: TRBV7-3
CDR3nt: TGTGCCAGCAGCCCTGAGACTAGCGGGGGGACCTACGAGCAGTACTTC
CDR3aa: CASSPETSGGTYEQYF

j_gene: TRBJ2-5
d_gene: TRBD2
abundance: NA
v_gene: TRBV7-9
CDR3nt: TGTGCCAGCAGCTTTACGGCGGGACTAGCCTTCGAGACCCAGTACTTC
CDR3aa: CASSFTAGLAFETQYF

j_gene: TRBJ1-1
d_gene: NA
abundance: few
v_gene: TRBV11-2
CDR3nt: TGTGCCAGCAGCACAACGCGGGGGAACACTGAAGCTTTCTTT
CDR3aa: CASSTTRGNTEAFF

j_gene: TRBJ1-1
d_gene: TRBD1
abundance: NA
v_gene: TRBV11-3
CDR3nt: TGTGCCAGCAGCACAGGGGTAGTTGACATGAACACTGAAGCTTTCTTT
CDR3aa: CASSTGVVDMNTEAFF

j_gene: TRBJ2-7
d_gene: TRBD1
abundance: NA
v_gene: TRBV7-2
CDR3nt: TGTGCCAGCAGCCGGGACAGGGTTTCCGAGCAGTACTTC
CDR3aa: CASSRDRVSEQYF

j_gene: TRBJ2-3
d_gene: TRBD2
abundance: NA
v_gene: TRBV18
CDR3nt: TGTGCCAGCTCACCACTATCTAGCGGGGGGAAAGATACGCAGTATTTT
CDR3aa: CASSPLSSGGKDTQYF